A selection of T cell receptor beta chains follows, all from one sample in a study of somatic mutations in cytotoxic T cells in rheumatoid arthritis. Clones were sequenced by immunoSEQ multiplex PCR, and TCRdb holds only the in-frame ones, with some missing. The table records about 18,000 clones, 65% to 80% of them present only once. Material for sequencing was CD8+ T cells sorted from blood. Receptors were obtained from an adult with rheumatoid arthritis. CDR3s include the opening cysteine and the closing phenylalanine or tryptophan. A D gene is named only where the DNA matches it firmly. Where a row states a size, it is once, few, many or the class of an expanded clone; other rows omit it.

NA	TRBV19	NA	TRBJ1-6	CASRTDSSYNSPLHF	TGTGCCAGTAGAACAGATAGCTCCTATAATTCACCCCTCCACTTT
NA	TRBV5-6	NA	TRBJ1-2	CAGKTQGYGYTF	TGTGCCGGCAAAACACAGGGCTATGGCTACACCTTC
NA	TRBV4-1	NA	TRBJ1-3	CASSQIGDAGNTIYF	TGCGCCAGCAGCCAAATTGGGGACGCTGGAAACACCATATATTTT
NA	TRBV7-6	NA	TRBJ1-1	CASSSGAGLRTEAFF	TGTGCCAGCAGCTCAGGTGCGGGGTTGAGAACTGAAGCTTTCTTT
NA	TRBV4-1	NA	TRBJ1-2	CASSQDGGDYGYTF	TGCGCCAGCAGCCAAGACGGGGGAGACTATGGCTACACCTTC
TRBD1	TRBV28	NA	TRBJ2-7	CASSPGTDYEQYF	TGTGCCAGCAGCCCCGGGACAGACTACGAGCAGTACTTC
TRBD1	TRBV2	NA	TRBJ1-4	CASVSTEGQGFYEKLFF	TGTGCCAGCGTCTCGACTGAGGGACAGGGGTTTTATGAAAAACTGTTTTTT
NA	TRBV19	NA	TRBJ1-5	CASSRGFKQPQHF	TGTGCCAGTAGCCGGGGGTTTAAGCAGCCCCAGCATTTT
NA	TRBV27	few	TRBJ2-7	CASSLRANYEQYF	TGTGCCAGCAGTTTACGGGCCAACTACGAGCAGTACTTC
NA	TRBV7-6	NA	TRBJ2-7	CASSLAFGYEQYF	TGTGCCAGCAGCTTAGCTTTTGGATACGAGCAGTACTTC
NA	TRBV6-5	few	TRBJ2-1	CASSYSPGAGNEQFF	TGTGCCAGCAGTTACTCCCCGGGAGCGGGTAATGAGCAGTTCTTC
TRBD1	TRBV10-3	NA	TRBJ1-5	CAIGTGDSNQPQHF	TGTGCCATCGGGACAGGGGATAGCAATCAGCCCCAGCATTTT
TRBD1	TRBV12-5	NA	TRBJ2-3	CASGLDRGGTDTQYF	TGTGCTAGTGGTTTGGACAGGGGGGGCACAGATACGCAGTATTTT
NA	TRBV16	once	TRBJ2-5	CASSQSLSETQYF	TGTGCCAGCAGCCAATCTCTTTCCGAGACCCAGTACTTC
TRBD1	TRBV7-8	once	TRBJ1-1	CASSVGQGVTEAFF	TGTGCCAGCAGCGTGGGACAGGGGGTCACTGAAGCTTTCTTT
NA	TRBV29-1	NA	TRBJ2-1	CSVALNSRGNEQFF	TGCAGCGTTGCTCTGAACAGTCGGGGCAATGAGCAGTTCTTC
NA	TRBV9	NA	TRBJ2-7	CASSVENEQYF	TGTGCCAGCAGCGTAGAAAACGAGCAGTACTTC
NA	TRBV13	NA	TRBJ1-1	CASWVGGRESTEAFF	TGTGCCAGCTGGGTCGGGGGCAGGGAGAGCACTGAAGCTTTCTTT
NA	TRBV29-1	NA	TRBJ2-5	CSARGREETQYF	TGCAGCGCCCGGGGGCGGGAGGAGACCCAGTACTTC
NA	TRBV19	NA	TRBJ2-1	CASSIVPYSYNEQFF	TGTGCCAGTAGTATAGTACCTTACTCCTACAATGAGCAGTTCTTC
TRBD1	TRBV19	once	TRBJ1-1	CASNTDRESGMNTEAFF	TGTGCCAGTAATACGGACAGGGAATCAGGGATGAACACTGAAGCTTTCTTT
NA	TRBV12-5	few	TRBJ1-4	CASGLDPGRANEKLFF	TGTGCTAGTGGTTTGGACCCTGGCAGGGCTAATGAAAAACTGTTTTTT
TRBD1	TRBV11-2	NA	TRBJ2-5	CAGYGTGEETQYF	TGTGCCGGTTACGGGACAGGGGAAGAGACCCAGTACTTC
NA	TRBV4-2	NA	TRBJ2-2	CASSHSGELFF	TGTGCCAGCAGCCATTCAGGGGAGCTGTTTTTT
TRBD2	TRBV7-8	NA	TRBJ2-5	CASSPGLAGGGGTQYF	TGTGCCAGCAGCCCGGGACTAGCGGGAGGAGGAGGGACCCAGTACTTC
TRBD2	TRBV6-5	NA	TRBJ2-7	CASSYGFIAGGYEQYF	TGTGCCAGCAGTTACGGATTCATAGCGGGAGGCTACGAGCAGTACTTC
NA	TRBV10-2	NA	TRBJ2-5	CASRERGLRETQYF	TGCGCCAGCAGGGAGAGGGGTCTACGGGAGACCCAGTACTTC
TRBD1	TRBV7-7	few	TRBJ1-6	CASSLLTGRGPLHF	TGTGCCAGCAGCTTACTGACAGGGAGGGGGCCCCTCCACTTT
NA	TRBV28	NA	TRBJ1-1	CASSSPVRGAAFF	TGTGCCAGCAGTTCTCCGGTGCGGGGGGCGGCTTTCTTT
TRBD2	TRBV6-5	once	TRBJ2-5	CASMGLAGEETQYF	TGTGCCAGCATGGGACTAGCGGGAGAAGAGACCCAGTACTTC
NA	TRBV28	NA	TRBJ2-7	CASSLFSTYEQYF	TGTGCCAGCAGTTTATTTTCCACCTACGAGCAGTACTTC
NA	TRBV30	NA	TRBJ2-3	CAWSTGTDTQYF	TGTGCCTGGAGTACCGGCACAGATACGCAGTATTTT
TRBD2	TRBV5-5	NA	TRBJ2-7	CASSLYTSGTHEQYF	TGTGCCAGCAGCTTGTATACTAGCGGGACTCACGAGCAGTACTTC
NA	TRBV6-5	NA	TRBJ2-7	CASTSEGPSFEQYF	TGTGCCAGCACGAGTGAGGGACCCTCCTTCGAGCAGTACTTC
NA	TRBV6-6	once	TRBJ1-1	CASSYSGANTEAFF	TGTGCCAGCAGTTACTCGGGGGCTAACACTGAAGCTTTCTTT
NA	TRBV9	NA	TRBJ1-5	CASSEGPSFGNQPQHF	TGTGCCAGCAGCGAGGGACCTTCATTCGGAAATCAGCCCCAGCATTTT
TRBD1	TRBV27	NA	TRBJ1-2	CASSSLGRQGNFHGYTF	TGTGCCAGCAGTTCCCTCGGTAGACAGGGAAATTTCCATGGCTACACCTTC
NA	TRBV2	NA	TRBJ1-2	CASRGDGYTF	TGTGCCAGCCGAGGGGATGGCTACACCTTC
NA	TRBV19	once	TRBJ1-1	CASMRGEENTEAFF	TGTGCCAGTATGAGGGGGGAGGAAAACACTGAAGCTTTCTTT